Listed below are T cell receptor beta chains from one sample, sequenced in a study of Graves' ophthalmopathy and Graves' hyperthyroidism. TCRdb fed the multiplex PCR reads into MiXCR, producing one record per CDR3 protein. The repertoire holds 300,000 to 450,000 distinct CDR3 sequences, with 15% to 20% as singletons. Input material: peripheral blood. The receptors shown here come from an adult woman with stable Graves' hyperthyroidism. The CDR3 runs from the conserved cysteine through the conserved F or W. A D gene is named only where the DNA matches it firmly. Clone size is given as once, few, many, or a class for an expanded clone.

V gene,clone size,J gene,D gene,CDR3 DNA,CDR3 protein
TRBV11-1,few,TRBJ2-3,TRBD1,TGTGCCAGCAGCTTGCCCTCTGGACAGGATGGCACAGATACGCAGTATTTT,CASSLPSGQDGTDTQYF
TRBV12-3/TRBV12-4,many,TRBJ2-2,TRBD1,TGTGCCAGCAGTTTTCACAGGGGGACCGGGGAGCTGTTTTTT,CASSFHRGTGELFF
TRBV9,many,TRBJ2-2,-,TGTGCCAGCAGCGTGGCCGTGGGGGAGCTGTTTTTT,CASSVAVGELFF
TRBV6-1,many,TRBJ2-7,TRBD1,TGTGCCAGCGGGCCCTACCTTGACAGGGGCACCTACGAGCAGTACTTC,CASGPYLDRGTYEQYF
TRBV28,once,TRBJ1-5,TRBD1,TGTGCCAGCAGTCCTGACAGGGTGGGCAATCAGCCCCAGCATTTT,CASSPDRVGNQPQHF
TRBV7-2,many,TRBJ2-5,-,TGTGCCAGCAGCTGGGGACACTCGGTAGGAGAGACCCAGTACTTC,CASSWGHSVGETQYF
TRBV4-3,many,TRBJ1-1,TRBD1,TGCGCCAGCAGCCGCCAGGGGGCTCATGAAGCTTTCTTT,CASSRQGAHEAFF
TRBV28,many,TRBJ1-2,-,TGTGCCAGCGAGGTCGGGGCGGCATATGTGGGCTATGGCTACACCTTC,CASEVGAAYVGYGYTF
TRBV27,many,TRBJ2-7,-,TGTGCCAGCAGCCCAATAATGACCCACGAGCAGTACTTC,CASSPIMTHEQYF
TRBV3-1,many,TRBJ2-7,TRBD2,TGTGCCAGCAGCCAAGCCAGGACTAGTCTTCGCGAGCAGTGCTTC,CASSQARTSLREQCF
TRBV7-3,few,TRBJ2-2,-,TGTGCCAGCAGCTTAGGACCCCTCGGGGAGCTGTTTTTT,CASSLGPLGELFF
TRBV15,many,TRBJ2-5,-,TGTGCCACCAGGGCGCCCCAGGGGGGCCCCTCGGAGACCCAGTACTTC,CATRAPQGGPSETQYF
TRBV6-1,many,TRBJ1-2,-,TGTGCCAGCAGTGAACTCGGGGGAAGTTCCGGCTACACCTTC,CASSELGGSSGYTF
TRBV5-1,few,TRBJ2-6,-,TGCGCCAGCAGCTTGGCCGGCGGGTCTGGGGCCAACGTCCTGACTTTC,CASSLAGGSGANVLTF
TRBV28,many,TRBJ2-2,-,TGTGCCAGCAGTCCCACGCCTTTGGAATCTGAGGCCGGGGAGCTGTTTTTT,CASSPTPLESEAGELFF